This TCR beta chain was recorded in a study of beta chain features in type 1 diabetes. The V gene's germline CDR1 is SGHAT and CDR2 FQNNGV. This CDR3 spans 15 amino acids. The junction had 14 bases not matched to a gene; V was cut back by 4 bases and J by 11 bases. Overall study findings and caveats: When Type 1 diabetes patients were examined, their TCRB CDR3s proved moderately but significantly shorter in all four CD4+ subsets. Healthy donors had naive, central memory and Treg TCRB repertoires that appeared less similar than those seen among patients.

With regard to this clone: Its antigen remains unidentified.

Cell sorting via CD45RO/CCR7/CD25/CD127/CD95/CD27 was performed to obtain CD4+ naive, central memory, regulatory and stem cell-like memory cells. cDNA synthesis used the whole RNA isolate, giving expressed TCRB sequences. Sequencing used immunoSEQ multiplex PCR; TCRdb keeps in-frame clones, though not all of them. The repertoire holds 640,000 or so clones, with roughly 13% as singletons. This chain connects TRBV11-2 to TRBJ1-3; TRBD1 agrees at 7 bases. This TCR came from a young man with type 1 diabetes. The material sequenced was naive CD4+ T cells from blood. In DNA form, the CDR3 reads TGTGCCAGCAGCTCCCCGGGACAGCCAGTTTTGTCCATATATTTT. Translating it yields CASSSPGQPVLSIYF.